This T cell receptor (beta chain) was sequenced during a study of T cell repertoires in cytomegalovirus infection. About the research overall: Researchers turned to recently identified HLA-C-restricted CMV epitopes as well as well-studied HLA-B-restricted ones. CMV infection plus the matching HLA type was flagged by public TCR beta signatures.

Study outcomes and limitations: The cumulative frequency of public TCR beta families identified carriers of CMV plus the relevant HLA. HLA-C-restricted CMV-specific TCR beta clonotypes were dominant in the ex vivo response.

Using its own MiXCR run on the reads, TCRdb lists one record per CDR3 protein. The sample records more than 110,000 distinct CDR3 sequences, about 32% being singletons. This clonotype was picked up many times. What it binds is unknown. The V gene's germline CDR1 is SGHTA and CDR2 FQGNSA. Trimming cost V 2 bases and J 7 bases, with 9 bases left between them. This CDR3 contains 12 residues. The origin of this receptor is a human donor in good health (CMV status not recorded). Some clones in this sample may be carry-over from other donors' samples. Source: CD8+ T cells from cultured PBMCs, taken from culture after CMV antigen stimulation. The chain joins TRBV7-2 to TRBJ2-7; the D gene is possibly TRBD2 (6 bases). The CDR3 protein is CASSLLGREQYF. The CDR3, as DNA: TGTGCCAGCAGCTTACTGGGGAGGGAGCAGTACTTC.